This T cell receptor (beta chain) was sequenced in a study of T cells in Graves' hyperthyroidism and ophthalmopathy. A few counts support this clonotype. Its antigen is as yet unknown. Overall study findings and caveats: In the blood, most expanded thyroid clonotypes above 0.001 appeared as well.

TCR beta CDR3 regions were amplified from RNA. TCR CDR3 regions were first amplified by RT-PCR with HTBI primers. TCRdb ran MiXCR on the multiplex PCR reads and lists one entry per CDR3 protein. Of more than 350,000 distinct CDR3 sequences in the sample, approximately 14% were seen once. Each person with ophthalmopathy scored at least 3 on the Clinical Activity Score, reached NOSPECS grade 4 or higher, and had been ill under 3 months. Patients with uncontrolled infections, other autoimmune diseases, pregnancy or lactation were excluded. The CDR3 is 12 amino acids. The V segment lost 5 bases and the J segment 3 bases; nucleotides outside the gene matches: 4. In germline, CDR1 is SQVTM, CDR2 ANQGSEA.

The sample was blood. The TCR originated in a woman aged 55-69 years with Graves' ophthalmopathy. The chain has TRBV29-1 and TRBJ2-7; 7 bases fit TRBD1. This CDR3 reads CSVRQGNYEQYF. The DNA of the CDR3 is TGCAGCGTTCGACAGGGCAACTACGAGCAGTACTTC.